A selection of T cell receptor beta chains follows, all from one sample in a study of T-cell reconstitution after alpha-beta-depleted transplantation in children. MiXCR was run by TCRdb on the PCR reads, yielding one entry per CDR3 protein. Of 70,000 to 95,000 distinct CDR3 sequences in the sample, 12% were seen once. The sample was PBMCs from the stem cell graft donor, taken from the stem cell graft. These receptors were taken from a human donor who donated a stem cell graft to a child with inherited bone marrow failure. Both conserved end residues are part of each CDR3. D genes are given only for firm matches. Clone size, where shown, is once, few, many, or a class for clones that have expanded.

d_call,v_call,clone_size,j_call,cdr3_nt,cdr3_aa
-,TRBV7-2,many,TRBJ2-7,TGTGCCAGCAGCTTAGGAGGAAGCTTAGGCGAGCAGTACTTC,CASSLGGSLGEQYF
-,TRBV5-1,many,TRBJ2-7,TGCGCCAGCAGCGCCCAACTAGGCCACGAGCAGTACTTC,CASSAQLGHEQYF
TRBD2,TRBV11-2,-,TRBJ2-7,TGTGCCAGCAGCTCTCCCTTAGCGGGTCACTACGAGCAGTACTTC,CASSSPLAGHYEQYF
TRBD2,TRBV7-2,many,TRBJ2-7,TGTGCCAGCAGCCAAGGGCTAGCGGGGGGGCCGGGGTACTTC,CASSQGLAGGPGYF
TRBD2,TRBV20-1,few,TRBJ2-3,TGCAGTGCTACACAAAGGACCCGGGGGGACGGCACAGATACGCAGTATTTT,CSATQRTRGDGTDTQYF
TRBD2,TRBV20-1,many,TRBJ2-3,TGCAGTGCTAGAGATTATACGGGAGGACGGGCAGATACGCAGTATTTT,CSARDYTGGRADTQYF
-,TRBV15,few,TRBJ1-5,TGTGCCACCAGCAGAATTGGGAGCAATCAGCCCCAGCATTTT,CATSRIGSNQPQHF
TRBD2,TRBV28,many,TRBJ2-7,TGTGCCAGCAGTCCCCCGGGAGGGGATAGGGGCGAGCAGTACTTC,CASSPPGGDRGEQYF
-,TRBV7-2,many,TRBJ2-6,TGTGCCAGCAGCTTGCGTGGTATGACCTCTGGGGCCAACGTCCTGACTTTC,CASSLRGMTSGANVLTF
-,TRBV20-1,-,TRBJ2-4,TGCAGTGCTAGAGATGCACCGATTCAGTACTTC,CSARDAPIQYF
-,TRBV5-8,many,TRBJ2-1,TGTGCCAGCAGCTTGGGGATAGTAGATGAGCAGTTCTTC,CASSLGIVDEQFF
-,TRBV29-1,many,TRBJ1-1,TGCAGCGCTTCGAGTGGGTGGGGTATGAACACTGAAGCTTTCTTT,CSASSGWGMNTEAFF
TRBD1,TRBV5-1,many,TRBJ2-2,TGCGCCAGCAGCCTCGGGACAGCCGGGGAGCTGTTTTTT,CASSLGTAGELFF
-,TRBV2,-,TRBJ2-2,TGTGCCAGCAGTGAAACGGGGAGAACCGGGGAGCTGTTTTTT,CASSETGRTGELFF
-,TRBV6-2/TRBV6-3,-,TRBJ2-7,TGTGCCAGCAGCTTGGTAGCGGCGATCAACGGGTACGAGCAGTACTTC,CASSLVAAINGYEQYF
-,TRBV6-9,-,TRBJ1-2,TGTGCCAGCAGTTCCCCCCCTCAAGAGCGCTACACCTTC,CASSSPPQERYTF
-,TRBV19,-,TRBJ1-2,TGTGCCAGTACCAGAGGGACTGACGGGGGCTATGGCTACACCTTC,CASTRGTDGGYGYTF
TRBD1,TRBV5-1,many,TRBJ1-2,TGCGCCAGCAGTCTGACAGGGGATGGGAACTATGGCTACACCTTC,CASSLTGDGNYGYTF
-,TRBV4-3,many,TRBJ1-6,TGCGCCAGCAGCCAAGATCCCCAGCATTATAATTCACCCCTCCACTTT,CASSQDPQHYNSPLHF
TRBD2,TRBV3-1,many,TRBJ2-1,TGTGCCAGCAGCCGGGGACTAGCGGGAGGGGGTGAGCAGTTCTTC,CASSRGLAGGGEQFF
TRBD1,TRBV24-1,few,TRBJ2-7,TGTGCCACCAGCTCGGGACAGGACCCTTACGAGCAGTACTTC,CATSSGQDPYEQYF
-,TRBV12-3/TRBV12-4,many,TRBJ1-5,TGTGCCAGCAGTGGGACCTGGAGCAATCAGCCCCAGCATTTT,CASSGTWSNQPQHF
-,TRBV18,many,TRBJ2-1,TGTGCCAGCTCACCCGCAGGAATCAGTGAGCAGTTCTTC,CASSPAGISEQFF
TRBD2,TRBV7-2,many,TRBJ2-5,TGTGCCAGCAGCTTAGGGGGGCTAGCGGGCAGAGAGACCAAGTACTTC,CASSLGGLAGRETKYF
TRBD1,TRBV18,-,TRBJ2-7,TGTGCCAGCTCACCCGACAGGGGGCTTCCCTACGAGCAGTACTTC,CASSPDRGLPYEQYF
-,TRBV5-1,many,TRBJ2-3,TGCGCCAGCACAGCGTCTAGCACAGATACGCAGTATTTT,CASTASSTDTQYF
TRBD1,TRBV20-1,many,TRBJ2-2,TGCAGTGCTAGGCGCAGGGGGCGGTTGAGTCCCGGGGAGCTGTTTTTT,CSARRRGRLSPGELFF